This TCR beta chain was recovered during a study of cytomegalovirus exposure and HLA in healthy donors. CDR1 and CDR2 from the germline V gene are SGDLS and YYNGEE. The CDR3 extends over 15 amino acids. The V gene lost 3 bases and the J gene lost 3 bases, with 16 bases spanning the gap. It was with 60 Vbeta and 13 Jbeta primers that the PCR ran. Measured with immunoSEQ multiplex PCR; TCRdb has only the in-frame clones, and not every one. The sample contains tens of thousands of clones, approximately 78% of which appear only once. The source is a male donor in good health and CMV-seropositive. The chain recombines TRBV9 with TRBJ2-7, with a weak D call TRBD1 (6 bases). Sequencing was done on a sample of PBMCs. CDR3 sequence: CASSGASDSFYEQYF. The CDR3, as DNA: TGTGCCAGCAGCGGAGCCTCGGACAGTTTCTACGAGCAGTACTTC.